In this sample, the clone carrying this T cell receptor beta chain turned up a few times. Its antigen remains unknown. The data derive from a study of T cell repertoires in cytomegalovirus infection. TCRdb analysed the reads with MiXCR anew, one entry per CDR3 protein. Among fewer than 1,000,000 distinct CDR3 sequences listed, around 32% were seen once. The germline V gene encodes CDR1 SGHKS and CDR2 YYEKEE (reference sequence). This CDR3 has 16 residues. Trimming pared 3 bases from V and 0 bases from J, leaving 14 bases between. The chain uses TRBV5-5 and TRBJ2-3; perhaps TRBD2 as D (7 bases). Source: cultured CD8+ T cells from PBMCs, taken from culture after CMV antigen stimulation. The TCR comes from a human donor in good health (CMV status not recorded). Some clones in this sample may be carry-over from other donors' samples. CDR3 sequence reads: CASSWGGSTSTDTQYF. Here the CDR3 DNA reads TGTGCCAGCAGCTGGGGGGGCTCGACTAGCACAGATACGCAGTATTTT.